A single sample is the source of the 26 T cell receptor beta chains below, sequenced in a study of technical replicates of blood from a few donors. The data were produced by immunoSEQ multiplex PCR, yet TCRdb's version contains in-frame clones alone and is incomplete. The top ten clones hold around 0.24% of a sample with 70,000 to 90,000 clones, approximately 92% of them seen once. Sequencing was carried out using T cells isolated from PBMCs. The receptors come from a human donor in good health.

CDR3 nucleotide sequence: TGTGCCAGCAGTGCTAACAGGAACTACGAGCAGTACTTC. Translating gives CASSANRNYEQYF. This chain uses TRBV6-1 with TRBJ2-7, with D tentatively TRBD1 (5 bases). The CDR3 is 13 residues long. Trimming removed 4 bases at V and 3 bases at J, with 10 bases between. The germline V gene has CDR1 MNHNS and CDR2 SASEGT.

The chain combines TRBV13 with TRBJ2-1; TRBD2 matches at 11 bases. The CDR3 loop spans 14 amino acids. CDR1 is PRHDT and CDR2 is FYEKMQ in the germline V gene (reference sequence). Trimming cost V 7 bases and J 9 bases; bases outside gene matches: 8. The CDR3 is CASNRLAGGSEQFF. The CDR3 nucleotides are TGTGCCAGCAATCGGCTAGCGGGAGGTTCTGAGCAGTTCTTC.

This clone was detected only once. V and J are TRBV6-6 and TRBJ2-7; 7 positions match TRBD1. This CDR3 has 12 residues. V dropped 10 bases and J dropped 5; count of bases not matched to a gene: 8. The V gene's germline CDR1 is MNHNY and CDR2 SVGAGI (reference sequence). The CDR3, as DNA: TGTGCCACCAGACAGGGTGGGAACGAGCAGTACTTC. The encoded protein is CATRQGGNEQYF.

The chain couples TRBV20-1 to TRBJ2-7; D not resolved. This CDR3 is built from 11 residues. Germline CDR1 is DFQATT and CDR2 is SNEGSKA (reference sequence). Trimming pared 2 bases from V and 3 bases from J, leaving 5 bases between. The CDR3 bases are TGCAGTGCTAGAACTTTCTACGAGCAGTACTTC. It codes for CSARTFYEQYF.

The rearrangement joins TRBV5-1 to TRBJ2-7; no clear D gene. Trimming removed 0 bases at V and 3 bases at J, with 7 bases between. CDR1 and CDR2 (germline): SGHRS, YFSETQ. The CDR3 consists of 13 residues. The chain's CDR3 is CASSLDGSYEQYF. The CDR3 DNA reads TGCGCCAGCAGCTTGGATGGTAGCTACGAGCAGTACTTC.

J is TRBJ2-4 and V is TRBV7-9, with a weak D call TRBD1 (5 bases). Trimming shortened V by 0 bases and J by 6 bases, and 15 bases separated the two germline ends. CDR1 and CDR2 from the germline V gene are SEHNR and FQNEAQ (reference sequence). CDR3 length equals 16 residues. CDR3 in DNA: TGTGCCAGCAGCTTAGCTGTGGGGCAGGGTAGAAACATTCAGTACTTC. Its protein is CASSLAVGQGRNIQYF.

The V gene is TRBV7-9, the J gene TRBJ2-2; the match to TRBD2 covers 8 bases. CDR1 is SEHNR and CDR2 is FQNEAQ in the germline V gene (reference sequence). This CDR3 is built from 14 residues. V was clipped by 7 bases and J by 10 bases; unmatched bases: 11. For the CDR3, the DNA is TGTGCCAGCAACCCGGGGGGGGGACGAGCGGAGCTGTTTTTT. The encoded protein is CASNPGGGRAELFF.

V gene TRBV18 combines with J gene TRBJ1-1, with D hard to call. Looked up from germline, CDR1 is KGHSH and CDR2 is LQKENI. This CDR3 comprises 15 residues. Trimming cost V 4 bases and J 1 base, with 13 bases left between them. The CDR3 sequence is CASSRGGNRNTEAFF. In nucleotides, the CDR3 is TGTGCCAGCTCACGCGGCGGGAATCGGAACACTGAAGCTTTCTTT.

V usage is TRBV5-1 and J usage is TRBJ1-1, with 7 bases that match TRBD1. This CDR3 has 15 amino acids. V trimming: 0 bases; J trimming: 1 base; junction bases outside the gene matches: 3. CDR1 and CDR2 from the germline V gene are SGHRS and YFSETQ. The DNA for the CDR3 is TGCGCCAGCAGCTTGGGAGGGGGCGAGAACACTGAAGCTTTCTTT. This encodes CASSLGGGENTEAFF.

The CDR3 nucleotides are TGTGCCAGTAGCCTGACAGTTTCAGCAACTAATGAAAAACTGTTTTTT. It is translated as CASSLTVSATNEKLFF. V is TRBV19 and J is TRBJ1-4; perhaps TRBD1 as D (5 bases). Germline loops: CDR1 LNHDA, CDR2 SQIVND (reference sequence). Trimming took 6 bases from V and 0 from J, leaving 14 bases between them. The CDR3 is 16 residues long.

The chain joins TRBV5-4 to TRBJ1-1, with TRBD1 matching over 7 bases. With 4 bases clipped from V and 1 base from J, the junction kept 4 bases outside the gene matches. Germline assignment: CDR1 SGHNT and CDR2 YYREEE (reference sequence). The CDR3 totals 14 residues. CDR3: CASSPGQRNTEAFF. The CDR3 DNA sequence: TGTGCCAGCAGCCCGGGACAGAGGAACACTGAAGCTTTCTTT. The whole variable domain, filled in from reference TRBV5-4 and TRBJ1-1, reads ETGVTQSPTHLIKTRGQQVTLRCSSQSGHNTVSWYQQALGQGPQFIFQYYREEENGRGNFPPRFSGLQFPNYSSELNVNALELDDSALYLCASSPGQRNTEAFFGQGTRLTVV.

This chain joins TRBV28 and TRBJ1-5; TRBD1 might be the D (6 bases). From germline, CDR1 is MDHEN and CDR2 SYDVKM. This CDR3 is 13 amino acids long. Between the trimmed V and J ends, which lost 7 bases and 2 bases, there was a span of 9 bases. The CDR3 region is CASNPGGNQPQHF. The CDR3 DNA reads TGTGCCAGCAATCCAGGGGGCAATCAGCCCCAGCATTTT.

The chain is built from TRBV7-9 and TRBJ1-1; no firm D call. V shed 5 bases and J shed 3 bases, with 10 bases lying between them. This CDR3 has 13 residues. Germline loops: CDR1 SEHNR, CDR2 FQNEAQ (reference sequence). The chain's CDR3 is CASSLRDYTEAFF. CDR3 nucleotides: TGTGCCAGCAGCCTTAGAGACTACACTGAAGCTTTCTTT. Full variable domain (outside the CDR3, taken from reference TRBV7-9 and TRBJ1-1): DTGVSQNPRHKITKRGQNVTFRCDPISEHNRLYWYRQTLGQGPEFLTYFQNEAQLEKSRLLSDRFSAERPKGSFSTLEIQRTEQGDSAMYLCASSLRDYTEAFFGQGTRLTVV.

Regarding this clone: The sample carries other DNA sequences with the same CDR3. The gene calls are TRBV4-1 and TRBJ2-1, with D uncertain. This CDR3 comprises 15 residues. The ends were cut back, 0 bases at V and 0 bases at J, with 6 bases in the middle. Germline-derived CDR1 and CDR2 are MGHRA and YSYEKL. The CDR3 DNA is TGCGCCAGCAGCCAAGATTCGGGCTCCTACAATGAGCAGTTCTTC. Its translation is CASSQDSGSYNEQFF.

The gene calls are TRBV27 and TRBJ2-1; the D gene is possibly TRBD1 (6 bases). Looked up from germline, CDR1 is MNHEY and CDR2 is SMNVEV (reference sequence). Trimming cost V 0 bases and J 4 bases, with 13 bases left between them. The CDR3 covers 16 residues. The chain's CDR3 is CASSLSVQGTYNEQFF. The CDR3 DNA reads TGTGCCAGCAGTTTATCGGTACAGGGCACTTACAATGAGCAGTTCTTC.

The CDR3 sequence: CAIRSGVSGTEAFF. The CDR3 DNA reads as TGTGCCATCAGATCAGGGGTTTCGGGAACTGAAGCTTTCTTT. V usage is TRBV10-3 and J usage is TRBJ1-1; a weak D match, TRBD1 (6 bases). The germline CDR1 and CDR2 sequences are ENHRY and SYGVKD. Deletions cut 6 bases from V and 5 bases from J, with 16 bases between. The CDR3 extends over 14 amino acids.

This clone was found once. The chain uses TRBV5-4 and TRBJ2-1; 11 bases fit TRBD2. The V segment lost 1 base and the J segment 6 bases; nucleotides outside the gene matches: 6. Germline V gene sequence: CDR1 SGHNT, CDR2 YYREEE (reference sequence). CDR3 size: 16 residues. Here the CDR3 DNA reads TGTGCCAGCAGCTTGAAACTAGCGGGGGTACCCAATGAGCAGTTCTTC. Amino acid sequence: CASSLKLAGVPNEQFF.

The CDR3 DNA is TGTGCCAGCAGCTTAGGGGCAGGGAGGCCTGGAAACACCATATATTTT. It translates to CASSLGAGRPGNTIYF. This chain joins TRBV7-2 and TRBJ1-3; a possible D gene is TRBD1 (5 bases). This CDR3 is 16 amino acids long. Trimming cost V 1 base and J 2 bases, with 12 bases left between them. Germline V CDR1 and CDR2: SGHTA, FQGNSA.

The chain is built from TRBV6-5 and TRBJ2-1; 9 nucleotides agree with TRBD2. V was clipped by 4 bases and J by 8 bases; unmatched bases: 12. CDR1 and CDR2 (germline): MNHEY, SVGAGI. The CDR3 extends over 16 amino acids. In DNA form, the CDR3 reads TGTGCCAGCAGTTGGAGGGCGGGACTAGCATCGGATGAGCAGTTCTTC. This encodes CASSWRAGLASDEQFF.

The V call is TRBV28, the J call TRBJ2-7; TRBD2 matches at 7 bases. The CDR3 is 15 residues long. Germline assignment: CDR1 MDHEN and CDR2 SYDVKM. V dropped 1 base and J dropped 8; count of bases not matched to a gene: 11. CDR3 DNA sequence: TGTGCCAGCAGTTTATTCGGGGGGTTAGTCTCCAAGCAGTACTTC. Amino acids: CASSLFGGLVSKQYF.

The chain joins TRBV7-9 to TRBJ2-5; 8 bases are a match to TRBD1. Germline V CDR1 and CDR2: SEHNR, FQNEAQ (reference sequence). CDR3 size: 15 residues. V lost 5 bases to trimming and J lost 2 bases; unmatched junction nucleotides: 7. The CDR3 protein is CASSRMGQVQETQYF. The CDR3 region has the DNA TGTGCCAGCAGCCGAATGGGACAGGTTCAAGAGACCCAGTACTTC.

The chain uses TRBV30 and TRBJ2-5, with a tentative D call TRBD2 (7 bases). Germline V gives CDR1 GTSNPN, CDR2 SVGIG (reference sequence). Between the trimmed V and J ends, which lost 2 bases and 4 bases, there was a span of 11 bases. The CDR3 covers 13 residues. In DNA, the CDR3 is TGTGCCTGGAGTTGGGGGGGCGGAGAGACCCAGTACTTC. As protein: CAWSWGGGETQYF. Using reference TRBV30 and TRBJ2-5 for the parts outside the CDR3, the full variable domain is SQTIHQWPATLVQPVGSPLSLECTVEGTSNPNLYWYRQAAGRGLQLLFYSVGIGQISSEVPQNLSASRPQDRQFILSSKKLLLSDSGFYLCAWSWGGGETQYFGPGTRLLVL.

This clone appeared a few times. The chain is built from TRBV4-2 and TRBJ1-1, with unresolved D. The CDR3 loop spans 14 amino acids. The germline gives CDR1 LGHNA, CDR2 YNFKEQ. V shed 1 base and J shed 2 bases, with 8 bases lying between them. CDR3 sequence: CASSQVNRNTEAFF. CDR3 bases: TGTGCCAGCAGCCAAGTTAACAGAAACACTGAAGCTTTCTTT.

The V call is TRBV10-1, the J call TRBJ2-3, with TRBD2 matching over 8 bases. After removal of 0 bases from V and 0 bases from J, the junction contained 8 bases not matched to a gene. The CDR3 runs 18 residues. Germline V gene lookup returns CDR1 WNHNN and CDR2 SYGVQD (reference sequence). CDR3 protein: CASSESSSSGLSTDTQYF. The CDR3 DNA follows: TGCGCCAGCAGTGAGTCCTCCTCTAGCGGGCTGAGCACAGATACGCAGTATTTT.

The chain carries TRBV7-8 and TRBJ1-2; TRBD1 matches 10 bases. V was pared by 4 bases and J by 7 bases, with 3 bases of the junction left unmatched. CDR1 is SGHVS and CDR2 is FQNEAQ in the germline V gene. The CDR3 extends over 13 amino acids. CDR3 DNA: TGTGCCAGCAGCTCTGGGACAGGGGTTGGCTACACCTTC. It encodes CASSSGTGVGYTF.

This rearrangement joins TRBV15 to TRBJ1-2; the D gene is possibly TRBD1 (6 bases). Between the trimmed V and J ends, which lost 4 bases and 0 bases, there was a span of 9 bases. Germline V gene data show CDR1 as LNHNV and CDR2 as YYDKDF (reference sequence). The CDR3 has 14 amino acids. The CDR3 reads CATSKGVANYGYTF. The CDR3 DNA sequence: TGTGCCACCAGCAAGGGGGTCGCTAACTATGGCTACACCTTC.